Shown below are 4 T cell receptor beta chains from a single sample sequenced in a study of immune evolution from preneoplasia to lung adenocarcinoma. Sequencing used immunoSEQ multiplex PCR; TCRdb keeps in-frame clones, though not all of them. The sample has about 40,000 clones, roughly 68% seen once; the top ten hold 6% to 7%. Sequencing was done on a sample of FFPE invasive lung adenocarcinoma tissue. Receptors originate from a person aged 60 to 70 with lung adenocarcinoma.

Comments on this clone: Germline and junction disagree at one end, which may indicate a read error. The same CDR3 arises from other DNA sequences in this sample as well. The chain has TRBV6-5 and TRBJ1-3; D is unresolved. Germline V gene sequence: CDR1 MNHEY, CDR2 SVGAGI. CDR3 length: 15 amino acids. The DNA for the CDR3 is TGTGCTAGCAGTTACGTGGGGAGTGCAGGAAACACCATATATTTT. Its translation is CASSYVGSAGNTIYF.

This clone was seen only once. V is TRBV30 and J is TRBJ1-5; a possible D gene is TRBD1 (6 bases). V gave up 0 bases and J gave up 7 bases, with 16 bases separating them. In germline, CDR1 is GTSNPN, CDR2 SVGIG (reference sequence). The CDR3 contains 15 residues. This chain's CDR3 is CAWSVLGGARQPQHF. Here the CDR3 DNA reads TGTGCCTGGAGTGTACTGGGGGGCGCCCGGCAGCCCCAGCATTTT. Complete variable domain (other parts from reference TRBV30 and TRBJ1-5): SQTIHQWPATLVQPVGSPLSLECTVEGTSNPNLYWYRQAAGRGLQLLFYSVGIGQISSEVPQNLSASRPQDRQFILSSKKLLLSDSGFYLCAWSVLGGARQPQHFGDGTRLSIL.

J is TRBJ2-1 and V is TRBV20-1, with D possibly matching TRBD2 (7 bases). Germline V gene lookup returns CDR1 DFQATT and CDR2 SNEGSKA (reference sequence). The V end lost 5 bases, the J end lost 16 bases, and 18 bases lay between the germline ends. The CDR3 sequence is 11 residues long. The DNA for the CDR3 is TGCAGTGCTCACTTACCGGGGGGCGCTTTCTTC. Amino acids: CSAHLPGGAFF.

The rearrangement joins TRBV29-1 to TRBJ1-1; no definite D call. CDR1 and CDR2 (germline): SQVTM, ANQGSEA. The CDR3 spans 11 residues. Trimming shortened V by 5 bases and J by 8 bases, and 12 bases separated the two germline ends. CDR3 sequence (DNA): TGCAGCGTTAGTCAGTCAGCAGAAGCTTTCTTT. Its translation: CSVSQSAEAFF.